These 22 T cell receptor beta chains were sequenced from one sample in a study of breast tumors, draining lymph nodes, adjacent tissues (dated by TCRdb to 2016 to 2017). The library was obtained by multiplex PCR. Sequencer: Illumina HiSeq 2000. Through fastp at Q25 and MiXCR, TCRdb rebuilt clones from the public reads, retaining in-frame beta chains. Rows with a matching CDR3 protein are joined into one entry that keeps the most common DNA and genes. Within this sample are some 200,000 distinct CDR3 sequences, with around 29% of them counted one time only. Jointly, the top ten make up approximately 4.3% of the sample. Lymph node samples came from the axillary draining lymph nodes of breast cancer patients. The sample comprised axillary lymph node tissue. The source of these receptors is a female donor with breast cancer. Some clones in this sample may be carry-over from other donors' samples.

Ten or more counts support this clonotype. V gene TRBV30 combines with J gene TRBJ2-1; D call uncertain. Trimming took off 8 bases at V and 3 bases at J, with 20 bases between the two ends. The germline V gene encodes CDR1 GTSNPN and CDR2 SVGIG (reference sequence). This CDR3 spans 15 amino acids. CDR3 sequence reads: CARSQTTMGYNEQFF. The CDR3 nucleotides read TGTGCCCGATCACAAACTACCATGGGCTACAATGAGCAGTTCTTC.

In its sample, this clonotype was seen many times. The chain has TRBV9 and TRBJ2-1; 14 positions agree with TRBD2. The CDR3 has 14 amino acids. The trim removed 3 bases at V and 12 bases at J, leaving 5 bases unmatched. CDR1 is SGDLS and CDR2 is YYNGEE in the germline V gene. This CDR3 reads CASSAGLAGERQFF. Written as DNA, the CDR3 is TGTGCCAGCAGCGCGGGACTAGCGGGAGAGAGGCAGTTCTTC.

This clonotype has just one count. A much larger clone lies a single base off, so this may be a read error. This rearrangement joins TRBV11-2 to TRBJ1-2; a possible D gene is TRBD1 (5 bases). The germline gives CDR1 SGHAT, CDR2 FQNNGV. This CDR3 is built from 12 residues. The CDR3 is CASSFPGAPNAF. In DNA, the CDR3 is TGTGCCAGCAGCTTTCCCGGGGCACCTAACGCCTTC.

This chain connects TRBV7-3 to TRBJ1-1; a possible D gene is TRBD1 (6 bases). Trimming took off 5 bases at V and 11 bases at J, with 24 bases between the two ends. Germline CDR1 is SGHTA and CDR2 is FQGTGA. The CDR3 covers 15 residues. CDR3 bases: TGTGCCAGCAGCCCCCTAGGACAGTGGGAACAAGGGGCTTTCTTT. It specifies CASSPLGQWEQGAFF.

Ten or more counts support this clonotype. The chain carries TRBV2 and TRBJ2-2, with a tentative D call TRBD2 (6 bases). With 1 base removed from V and 4 bases from J, the gap between germline ends came to 13 bases. The CDR3 covers 16 residues. Germline loops: CDR1 SNHLY, CDR2 FYNNEI. The CDR3 spells CASSEDTGVGTGELFF. The CDR3 nucleotides read TGTGCCAGCAGTGAAGATACGGGAGTGGGCACCGGGGAGCTGTTTTTT.

This clonotype was seen more than once but under ten times. A read error may explain this, as a much larger clone is one base away. This chain joins TRBV20-1 and TRBJ1-2; maybe TRBD1 (5 bases). The CDR3 extends over 15 amino acids. From germline, CDR1 is DFQATT and CDR2 SNEGSKA (reference sequence). Trimming stripped 4 bases from V and 4 bases from J, with 19 bases between. The CDR3 loop is CSANLGGNSTYGYTF. CDR3 in DNA: TGCAGTGCTAACCTCGGGGGAAACTCTACCTATGGCTACACCTTC.

Comment on this clonotype: In this CDR3 the conserved last residue, phenylalanine or tryptophan, is missing, so a read error is likely. No DNA is shown, since the ends of the CDR3 on it are uncertain; the CDR3 is the one TCRdb lists. This chain uses TRBV5-8 with TRBJ2-7; TRBD1, the table's D call, lacks a check against the DNA. The CDR3 is 8 residues long, ends included. The germline gives CDR1 SGHTS, CDR2 YDEGEE. The CDR3 spells CASSLVQG.

The rearrangement uses TRBV11-2 and TRBJ1-4; 7 bases align to TRBD1. The CDR3 consists of 15 residues. The V segment lost 4 bases and the J segment 0 bases; nucleotides outside the gene matches: 2. CDR1 and CDR2 from the germline V gene are SGHAT and FQNNGV. DNA of the CDR3: TGTGCCAGCAGCTCCAGGGGGACAACTAATGAAAAACTGTTTTTT. Its translation is CASSSRGTTNEKLFF.

Note on this clonotype: Just one base apart from a much larger clone, this may be a read error. CDR3 sequence reads: CASSSGGPEYNEQFF. CDR3 nucleotide sequence: TGTGCCAGCAGCTCCGGCGGTCCGGAATACAATGAGCAGTTCTTC. The chain uses TRBV7-2 and TRBJ2-1; D is undetermined. Trimming removed 4 bases at V and 4 bases at J, with 14 bases between. The CDR3 consists of 15 residues. The germline V gene encodes CDR1 SGHTA and CDR2 FQGNSA.

This clonotype was found many times. V usage is TRBV6-4 and J usage is TRBJ2-1, with 13 positions matching TRBD2. The germline gives CDR1 MRHNA, CDR2 SNTAGT. The V segment lost 6 bases and the J segment 7 bases; nucleotides outside the gene matches: 6. This CDR3 contains 15 residues. This chain's CDR3 is CASRRTSGSRNEQFF. CDR3 nucleotide sequence: TGTGCCAGCAGGAGGACTAGCGGGAGTAGAAATGAGCAGTTCTTC.

This clonotype occurred a few times. A single base separates this from a much larger clone, so it may be a read error. J is TRBJ2-5 and V is TRBV6-5; TRBD2 might be the D (6 bases). This CDR3 comprises 14 residues. V was clipped by 5 bases and J by 4 bases, with 14 bases between them. CDR1 is MNHEY and CDR2 is SVGAGI in the germline V gene. This CDR3 reads CASSHGRRGETQYF. The CDR3 coding sequence is TGTGCCAGCAGTCACGGCAGGAGGGGAGAGACCCAGTACTTC.

This clonotype was seen many times. This chain links TRBV20-1 with TRBJ2-3, with D perhaps matching TRBD2 (5 bases). CDR3 length: 15 amino acids. Germline CDR1 is DFQATT and CDR2 is SNEGSKA (reference sequence). Trimming left V 1 base short and J 3 bases short, with 14 bases between. The CDR3 DNA sequence: TGCAGTGCTAGAGTGAGGGTTGAGTGGACAGATACGCAGTATTTT. This gives the protein CSARVRVEWTDTQYF.

This clonotype was observed at least ten times. This chain joins TRBV7-3 and TRBJ2-1; 9 bases fit TRBD2. The CDR3 loop spans 14 amino acids. Germline loops: CDR1 SGHTA, CDR2 FQGTGA. J gave up 2 bases and V 5 bases, and 1 base lay outside the gene matches. The chain's CDR3 is CASSPSGAYNEQFF. As DNA, the CDR3 is TGTGCCAGCAGCCCTAGCGGGGCCTACAATGAGCAGTTCTTC.

Here the CDR3 DNA reads TGCAGTGCTCCCGGACAGCCCTTTAACTATGGCTACACCTTC. Translated: CSAPGQPFNYGYTF. The chain is built from TRBV20-1 and TRBJ1-2; D is possibly TRBD1 (6 bases). CDR1 and CDR2 (germline): DFQATT, SNEGSKA (reference sequence). The CDR3 is made up of 14 amino acids. Trimming cost V 5 bases and J 1 base, with 14 bases left between them.

The chain carries TRBV18 and TRBJ2-4; D is possibly TRBD1 (6 bases). Germline V lookup: CDR1 KGHSH, CDR2 LQKENI. V lost 4 bases, J lost 5 bases, and 15 bases lay in between. This CDR3 contains 15 residues. CDR3 protein: CASSQSTGGENIQYF. CDR3 DNA: TGTGCCAGCTCACAGTCGACAGGAGGCGAAAACATTCAGTACTTC.

The table lists this clonotype with many counts. The V call is TRBV20-1, the J call TRBJ2-5; 11 nucleotides align to TRBD1. The junction had 11 bases not matched to a gene; V was cut back by 6 bases and J by 5 bases. The CDR3 has 15 amino acids. Germline CDR1 DFQATT, CDR2 SNEGSKA (reference sequence). This CDR3 reads CSARGQGENWETQYF. For the CDR3, the DNA is TGCAGTGCCAGGGGACAGGGGGAGAATTGGGAGACCCAGTACTTC.

As to this clonotype: A single base separates this from a much larger clone, so it may be a read error. This chain connects TRBV12-5 to TRBJ2-1; D ambiguous. CDR3 length: 11 amino acids. From germline, CDR1 is LGHNT and CDR2 FRNRAP. CDR3 region: CVSGAPGEQFF. CDR3 sequence (DNA): TGTGTTAGTGGTGCCCCCGGTGAGCAGTTCTTC.

Note on this clonotype: The conserved closing phenylalanine or tryptophan is absent in this CDR3, likely reflecting a read error. V is TRBV5-4 and J is TRBJ2-1; the match to TRBD2 covers 9 bases. Germline V lookup: CDR1 SGHNT, CDR2 YYREEE (reference sequence). The CDR3 is 15 amino acids. With 2 bases clipped from V and 4 bases from J, the junction kept 4 bases outside the gene matches. In DNA form, the CDR3 reads TGTGCCAGCAGCTTTTTAGCGGGAGCTTACAATGAGCAGTTCCTC. Its protein is CASSFLAGAYNEQFL.

A remark on this clonotype: Its ends do not fully match the called genes, so a read error is possible. The chain is built from TRBV7-9 and TRBJ2-2; D not resolved. The germline V gene has CDR1 SEHNR and CDR2 FQNEAQ (reference sequence). The CDR3 sequence is 19 residues long. The CDR3 protein is CASSLGLMRSPMNPGELFF. DNA of the CDR3: TGTGCCAGCAGCTTAGGCTTGATGCGGAGCCCAATGAACCCCGGGGAGCTGTTTTTT.

This clonotype appeared many times. This chain connects TRBV7-8 to TRBJ1-2; TRBD1 might be the D (6 bases). V was shortened by 5 bases and J by 4 bases, with 17 bases between the two germline ends. CDR1 and CDR2 (germline): SGHVS, FQNEAQ. CDR3 length: 15 residues. CDR3 sequence reads: CASSPGGGASYGYTF. The DNA of the CDR3 is TGTGCCAGCAGCCCCGGGGGGGGGGCGAGCTATGGCTACACCTTC.

In its sample, this clonotype was seen many times. The chain is built from TRBV2 and TRBJ2-3; 7 positions match TRBD1. Trimming removed 4 bases from V and 1 base from J; junction bases left unmatched: 5. The CDR3 is 15 amino acids. The germline gives CDR1 SNHLY, CDR2 FYNNEI. CDR3 in DNA: TGTGCCAGCAGTGGTAGGACAGGAGGCACAGATACGCAGTATTTT. Encoded protein: CASSGRTGGTDTQYF.

A word on this clonotype: This may be a read error, as it is one base from a much larger clone. The chain combines TRBV30 with TRBJ1-2, with D unclear. CDR1 and CDR2 (germline): GTSNPN, SVGIG (reference sequence). The CDR3 runs to 12 residues. Deletions cut 3 bases from V and 14 bases from J, with 19 bases between. The CDR3 bases are TGTGCCTGGAGCCCGTGGCGGGGTGAGACGACCTTC. This sequence encodes CAWSPWRGETTF.